The 10 T cell receptor beta chains given below trace back to one sample, sequenced in a study of cytomegalovirus exposure and HLA in healthy donors. The PCR employed 60 Vbeta primers together with 13 Jbeta primers. Sequencing used immunoSEQ multiplex PCR; TCRdb keeps in-frame clones, though not all of them. This sample carries tens of thousands of clones, roughly 80% of them seen once, and the ten largest clones take about 2.9%. What was sequenced was PBMCs. The receptors come from a woman aged 30 to 39 in good health and CMV-seronegative.

The genes are TRBV28 and TRBJ1-4, with D tentatively TRBD1 (6 bases). This CDR3 region has 15 residues. The germline V gene has CDR1 MDHEN and CDR2 SYDVKM. Trimming shortened V by 3 bases and J by 3 bases, and 11 bases separated the two germline ends. The CDR3 here is CASSLEGGANEKLFF. CDR3 sequence (DNA): TGTGCCAGCAGTTTGGAGGGGGGGGCTAATGAAAAACTGTTTTTT.

The chain employs TRBV6-1 and TRBJ1-2; no reliable D call. V lost 3 bases, J lost 1 base, and 12 bases lay in between. This CDR3 has 15 amino acids. Germline V gives CDR1 MNHNS, CDR2 SASEGT. CDR3 bases: TGTGCCAGCAGTGAGTGGCTGGGCAGTAACTATGGCTACACCTTC. This gives the protein CASSEWLGSNYGYTF.

CDR3 DNA: TGTGCTAGTGGTTTCGGGGGTCCCCAAGAGACCCAGTACTTC. Translation gives CASGFGGPQETQYF. This chain joins TRBV12-5 and TRBJ2-5; tentatively, D is TRBD2 (6 bases). Trimming stripped 3 bases from V and 1 base from J, with 9 bases between. The V gene's germline CDR1 is LGHNT and CDR2 FRNRAP. This CDR3 comprises 14 residues.

This chain joins TRBV5-4 and TRBJ2-1, with 10 nucleotides matching TRBD1. The junction had 7 bases not matched to a gene; V was cut back by 4 bases and J by 3 bases. In germline, CDR1 is SGHNT, CDR2 YYREEE (reference sequence). This CDR3 is built from 16 residues. The DNA of the CDR3 is TGTGCCAGCAGCCCCGGGGACAGGGGAAACTACAATGAGCAGTTCTTC. This gives the protein CASSPGDRGNYNEQFF.

This chain joins TRBV6-5 and TRBJ1-1; D remains ambiguous. Looked up from germline, CDR1 is MNHEY and CDR2 is SVGAGI. V was clipped by 7 bases and J by 1 base, with 13 bases between them. This CDR3 is 14 amino acids long. CDR3 in DNA: TGTGCCAGCATGTCTCTGCCAGAGAACACTGAAGCTTTCTTT. Its translation: CASMSLPENTEAFF.

The chain is built from TRBV5-1 and TRBJ2-5; tentatively, D is TRBD2 (5 bases). V dropped 4 bases and J dropped 2 bases, with 12 bases sitting between them. The length of the CDR3 is 14 residues. Per germline, CDR1 SGHRS and CDR2 YFSETQ. CDR3 bases: TGCGCCAGCAGCCCAGGACGGGAACAAGAGACCCAGTACTTC. Translating gives CASSPGREQETQYF.

Only a few counts were recorded for this clone. The chain employs TRBV27 and TRBJ2-3; unclear D gene. CDR1 is MNHEY and CDR2 is SMNVEV in the germline V gene (reference sequence). The germline V and J ends were trimmed by 5 bases and 8 bases, with 11 bases remaining between them. This CDR3 is 12 amino acids long. The CDR3 DNA reads TGTGCCAGCAGTGAGAGACAAGGTACGCAGTATTTT. This sequence encodes CASSERQGTQYF.

The chain is built from TRBV10-3 and TRBJ2-5, with 9 bases aligning to TRBD1. Gene TRBJ2-7 matches the end of the DNA better, so the J call may be wrong. The germline gives CDR1 ENHRY, CDR2 SYGVKD. CDR3 size: 14 residues. CDR3 coding DNA: TGTGCCATCCGTGGCACGGGACAGGGCTACGAGCAGTACTTC. This gives the protein CAIRGTGQGYEQYF.

This chain uses TRBV6-5 with TRBJ2-3; maybe TRBD2 (6 bases). This CDR3 has 14 residues. Germline V gives CDR1 MNHEY, CDR2 SVGAGI. The V and J ends lost 6 bases and 2 bases respectively, with 12 bases between them. Here the CDR3 reads CASSFGGSTDTQYF. DNA for the CDR3: TGTGCCAGCAGCTTCGGGGGATCCACAGATACGCAGTATTTT.

The chain is built from TRBV5-1 and TRBJ2-1, with 8 bases fitting TRBD2. Trimming at V came to 7 bases and at J to 2 bases, leaving 11 bases not matched to a gene. Germline CDR1 SGHRS, CDR2 YFSETQ. The CDR3 length is 16 residues. The CDR3 DNA reads TGCGCCAGCCGTGGGGTTGCAGCGGGGGCCTACAATGAGCAGTTCTTC. This gives the protein CASRGVAAGAYNEQFF.